The text below deals with one TCR beta chain. Its target is unknown. This sample was taken from a study of T cell responses to AZD1222 COVID-19 vaccine. Notes on the study in general: Spike-wide vaccine-associated CD4 TCRs dominated at 160-218 and 743-854.

The assay was immunoSEQ multiplex PCR, and TCRdb's table has in-frame clones only and misses some. The sample consists of about 100,000 clones, over 75% of them appearing once. Germline V gene lookup returns CDR1 MNHEY and CDR2 SMNVEV (reference sequence). CDR3 length equals 13 residues. V lost 5 bases, J lost 12 bases, and 12 bases stayed unmatched. This sample comprised peripheral blood, obtained on day 0 of AZD1222 vaccination. The chain uses TRBV27 and TRBJ1-1; 7 bases fit TRBD1. This receptor was obtained from an adult in good health. DNA of the CDR3: TGTGCCAGCAGTCCCCAACAGGGGATTGTATCTTTCTTT. Residues: CASSPQQGIVSFF.